A selection of T cell receptor beta chains follows, all from one sample in a study of CD8+ T cells in alopecia areata. TCRdb's table, derived via immunoSEQ multiplex PCR, lists solely in-frame clones and lacks some. The sample includes under 250,000 clones, around 62% seen only once; the top ten take 0.45%. Here the sequenced sample was CD4+ T cells sorted from blood, taken at week 0. All receptors derive from a human donor with alopecia areata. Both conserved end residues are part of each CDR3. D genes are given only for firm matches. Rows may omit the clone size; those that give it use once, few, many or a size class.

d_gene	abundance	j_gene	v_gene	CDR3nt	CDR3aa
NA	few	TRBJ1-1	TRBV30	TGTGCCTGGAGCCGGGACTGGAACACTGAAGCTTTCTTT	CAWSRDWNTEAFF
NA	NA	TRBJ2-7	TRBV13	TGTGCCAGCAGCTTACAGGGTTGGGGCTACGAGCAGTACTTC	CASSLQGWGYEQYF
TRBD1	NA	TRBJ1-2	TRBV18	TGTGCCAGCTCACCACGGGACAGGGACTATGGCTACACCTTC	CASSPRDRDYGYTF
TRBD2	few	TRBJ2-1	TRBV15	TGTGCCACCAGCAGAGATAGCCGACTAGCGGTTTACAATGAGCAGTTCTTC	CATSRDSRLAVYNEQFF
TRBD2	NA	TRBJ2-1	TRBV9	TGTGCCAGCAGCGCGGGACTAGCGGGAGGGAATGAGCAGTTCTTC	CASSAGLAGGNEQFF
TRBD1	NA	TRBJ1-2	TRBV27	TGTGCCAGCAGCCCAGACAGGGAGGGGTATGGCTACACCTTC	CASSPDREGYGYTF
NA	NA	TRBJ2-3	TRBV27	TGTGCCAGCAGTTTATTATGGAGCTCGCTGGGCACAGATACGCAGTATTTT	CASSLLWSSLGTDTQYF
NA	NA	TRBJ2-7	TRBV5-1	TGCGCCAGCAGGTCGGGGACCTACGAGCAGTACTTC	CASRSGTYEQYF
NA	NA	TRBJ1-3	TRBV7-6	TGTGCCAGCAGCCGGGACTTCTCTGGAAACACCATATATTTT	CASSRDFSGNTIYF
NA	NA	TRBJ2-7	TRBV2	TGTGCCAGCAGCTCCCCGCAGGGCAGGTTACTGCTAACCTACGAGCAGTACTTC	CASSSPQGRLLLTYEQYF
NA	NA	TRBJ1-1	TRBV30	TGTGCCTGGAGTGGGAGTAGGAAAGCTTTCTTT	CAWSGSRKAFF
TRBD1	NA	TRBJ1-1	TRBV6-5	TGTGCCAGCAGTCTCCGGACAGGGGTTGGCACTGAAGCTTTCTTT	CASSLRTGVGTEAFF
NA	NA	TRBJ2-3	TRBV30	TGTGCCTGGACTACTACTAGCACAGATACGCAGTATTTT	CAWTTTSTDTQYF
TRBD2	NA	TRBJ2-3	TRBV30	TGTGCCTGGGAACTAGCGGGAGGAGGAAATACGCAATATTTT	CAWELAGGGNTQYF
NA	once	TRBJ1-2	TRBV20-1	TGCAGTGCAGGGGGTGGCTACACCTTC	CSAGGGYTF
TRBD1	NA	TRBJ1-1	TRBV18	TGTGCCAGCTCACCTCCACTTGGACAGGGGACTGAAGCTTTCTTT	CASSPPLGQGTEAFF
NA	once	TRBJ1-1	TRBV5-1	TGCGCCAGCAGCCCCGGTGGGAACACTGAAGCTTTCTTT	CASSPGGNTEAFF
TRBD1	NA	TRBJ1-1	TRBV6-5	TGTGCCAGCAGTTACCCAGGGACAGGGGAGGCTGGAGCTTTCTTT	CASSYPGTGEAGAFF
NA	few	TRBJ2-7	TRBV18	TGTGCCAGCTCACCGAGTAACGAGCAGTACTTC	CASSPSNEQYF
TRBD1	NA	TRBJ2-5	TRBV7-9	TGTGCCAGCAGCTTAAGCGGACAGGGGAAAGAGACCCAGTACTTC	CASSLSGQGKETQYF
TRBD2	NA	TRBJ2-1	TRBV27	TGTGCCAGCAGTTTTGGACTAGCGGGGGCCACCTCAGTGAGTGAGCAGTTCTTC	CASSFGLAGATSVSEQFF
NA	NA	TRBJ2-7	TRBV30	TGTGCCTGGGGGGGCAAACAGGGCTACGAGCAGTACTTC	CAWGGKQGYEQYF
NA	NA	TRBJ1-2	TRBV30	TGTGCCTGGAGTGCGCGATGGGAAGGAGACTATGGCTACACCTTC	CAWSARWEGDYGYTF
TRBD1	NA	TRBJ1-1	TRBV2	TGTGCCAGCAGTCGGACAGGGGACACTGAAGCTTTCTTT	CASSRTGDTEAFF
NA	few	TRBJ2-7	TRBV29-1	TGCAGCGTGGGGGGACGTATTACCTACGAGCAGTACTTC	CSVGGRITYEQYF
TRBD2	NA	TRBJ2-3	TRBV19	TGTGCCAGTAGTATCGGACTAGCGGATACGCAGTATTTT	CASSIGLADTQYF
TRBD1	NA	TRBJ2-2	TRBV30	TGTGCCTGGAACAGGGGGCTTAGCACCGGGGAGCTGTTTTTT	CAWNRGLSTGELFF
NA	NA	TRBJ2-1	TRBV5-1	TGCGCCAGCAGCTTGGGTGGCCCGGGTGTCTACAATGAGCAGTTCTTC	CASSLGGPGVYNEQFF
NA	NA	TRBJ2-7	TRBV30	TGTGCCTGGAATCAGTACAGAATTCCCTACGAGCAGTACTTC	CAWNQYRIPYEQYF
NA	many	TRBJ1-2	TRBV29-1	TGCAGCGTGGGGTATGGGGTAAACTATGGCTACACCTTC	CSVGYGVNYGYTF
NA	NA	TRBJ2-5	TRBV11-2	TGTGCCAGCAGCAGTTCGGGTACCTTGGGGACCCAGTACTTC	CASSSSGTLGTQYF
TRBD1	NA	TRBJ1-2	TRBV11-2	TGTGCCAGCAGCTTGTGGACAGGGGGAGGAGGCTACACCTTC	CASSLWTGGGGYTF
NA	few	TRBJ2-1	TRBV30	TGTGCCTGGGGGGTGGGCGGCAATGAGCAGTTCTTC	CAWGVGGNEQFF
NA	NA	TRBJ2-7	TRBV6-5	TGTGCCAGCAGTTACGGGGGGAGCATTTACGAGCAGTACTTC	CASSYGGSIYEQYF
TRBD2	NA	TRBJ2-3	TRBV5-4	TGTGCCAGCAGCTCTAAAGCGGGGCGCCACACAGATACGCAGTATTTT	CASSSKAGRHTDTQYF
TRBD1	once	TRBJ1-1	TRBV6-6	TGTGCCAGCAGTAAGACAGGGGATGGTTTCTTT	CASSKTGDGFF
TRBD2	few	TRBJ2-5	TRBV7-3	TGTGCCAGCAACCCCCTAGCGGGCGAAGAGACCCAGTACTTC	CASNPLAGEETQYF
TRBD2	NA	TRBJ2-3	TRBV25-1	TGTGCCAGCAGTGAGGGACTAGGGGAAGGGGATACGCAGTATTTT	CASSEGLGEGDTQYF
TRBD1	NA	TRBJ1-2	TRBV15	TGTGCCACCAGCAGGGACAGGGGTAACTATGGCTACACCTTC	CATSRDRGNYGYTF
NA	NA	TRBJ2-5	TRBV6-1	TGTGCCAGCAGTGCCTTGCGGACTCTCTCTTTCCAAGAGACCCAGTACTTC	CASSALRTLSFQETQYF
NA	NA	TRBJ2-5	TRBV5-1	TGCGCCAGCAGTTCCGGGGAAGAGACCCAGTACTTC	CASSSGEETQYF
NA	NA	TRBJ1-2	TRBV7-9	TGTGCCAGCAGCGCAGGGACTCCTAAGCCCTATGGCTACACCTTC	CASSAGTPKPYGYTF
TRBD1	NA	TRBJ1-2	TRBV20-1	TGCAGTGCTAACAGGGGATGGGGCTACACCTTC	CSANRGWGYTF
NA	once	TRBJ2-3	TRBV29-1	TGCAGCGCCCGACTAGTAAGAGATACGCAGTATTTT	CSARLVRDTQYF
NA	few	TRBJ1-1	TRBV30	TGTGCCTATGCGTTGGCAGGGGTGCTTTACACTGAAGCTTTCTTT	CAYALAGVLYTEAFF
NA	NA	TRBJ2-7	TRBV5-4	TGTGCCAGCAGACGTCAGAGGTTCTACGAGCAGTACTTC	CASRRQRFYEQYF
NA	NA	TRBJ1-1	TRBV25-1	TGTGCCAGCAGTGATGTAGATTTGCGGAACACTGAAGCTTTCTTT	CASSDVDLRNTEAFF
TRBD1	few	TRBJ1-1	TRBV29-1	TGCAGCGTTGATCCCCGCCGGGACAGGGTTGAAGCTTTCTTT	CSVDPRRDRVEAFF
NA	NA	TRBJ1-3	TRBV6-1	TGTGCCAGCAGTGAAAACCCCAGGGGATTTGGAAACACCATATATTTT	CASSENPRGFGNTIYF
NA	NA	TRBJ2-3	TRBV11-2	TGTGCCAGCAGCGTAGGTTTGGCAGGGGATTACACAGATACGCAGTATTTT	CASSVGLAGDYTDTQYF
TRBD1	NA	TRBJ1-3	TRBV30	TGTGCCTGGAGTCTTTTGACAGGGGGCAATGGAAACACCATATATTTT	CAWSLLTGGNGNTIYF
NA	NA	TRBJ1-1	TRBV29-1	TGCAGCGTTGAACCCCCCGGGAACACTGAAGCTTTCTTT	CSVEPPGNTEAFF
NA	NA	TRBJ2-5	TRBV14	TGTGCCAGCAGCCAAGAGAGGGTTATTCGTGGGGAGACCCAGTACTTC	CASSQERVIRGETQYF
TRBD1	NA	TRBJ1-1	TRBV30	TGTGCCTGGAGTACCCGGACAGGGGGGTCAGCTTTCTTT	CAWSTRTGGSAFF
TRBD1	NA	TRBJ2-7	TRBV9	TGTGCCAGCAGCGATGGACAGGGAGGAAGCTACGAGCAGTACTTC	CASSDGQGGSYEQYF
NA	NA	TRBJ2-3	TRBV30	TGTGCCTGGAGTGCCTCGGGATGGGGAAGCACAGATACGCAGTATTTT	CAWSASGWGSTDTQYF
TRBD1	NA	TRBJ1-2	TRBV29-1	TGCAGCGTAGGGACAGGGCCCAACTATGGCTACACCTTC	CSVGTGPNYGYTF
NA	NA	TRBJ1-4	TRBV4-2	TGTGCCAGCAGCCAAGGACAAGGCACAGTCGAAAATGAAAAACTGTTTTTT	CASSQGQGTVENEKLFF
NA	few	TRBJ2-7	TRBV5-1	TGCGCCAGCAGCTTGGTTGCAGGCGCTAGGGAGCAGTACTTC	CASSLVAGAREQYF
NA	NA	TRBJ2-7	TRBV5-4	TGTGCCAGCAGCTTGTCTCTCGCGGCGGATACCTACGAGCAGTACTTC	CASSLSLAADTYEQYF